One sample yielded the 12 T cell receptor beta chains listed below, sequenced in a study of a mutant IDH1 vaccine in newly diagnosed glioma. The antigens of these receptors remain unknown. Some clones are missing from TCRdb's copy, which holds only in-frame ones; the method was immunoSEQ multiplex PCR. In the table there are approximately 35,000 clones, 55% to 60% of which are singletons. Described time point: week 5, during vaccination. Vaccination comprised doses that each held 300 ug of mutant IDH1 20-mer peptide, plus topical imiquimod. The input for sequencing was PBMCs, taken from a glioma patient whose treatment included an IDH1 peptide vaccine. Receptors were obtained from a woman aged 18 to 35 with glioma.

This chain connects TRBV27 to TRBJ1-2, with no clear D. V was trimmed by 2 bases and J by 3 bases, leaving 7 bases between them. The germline gives CDR1 MNHEY, CDR2 SMNVEV (reference sequence). This CDR3 is 13 amino acids long. DNA for the CDR3: TGTGCCAGCAGTTTAAACGGTCACTATGGCTACACCTTC. Translating gives CASSLNGHYGYTF.

In this sample, this clone turned up a few times. The V and J genes are TRBV5-8 and TRBJ1-6; 8 bases align to TRBD1. The CDR3 is 14 amino acids. V dropped 3 bases and J dropped 8; count of bases not matched to a gene: 4. Germline-derived CDR1 and CDR2 are SGHTS and YDEGEE. The CDR3 DNA sequence: TGTGCCAGCAGCTGGACAGGGTTAGATTCACCCCTCCACTTT. Residues: CASSWTGLDSPLHF. The variable domain in full, with the rest retrieved from reference TRBV5-8 and TRBJ1-6, is EAGVTQSPTHLIKTRGQQATLRCSPISGHTSVYWYQQALGLGLQFLLWYDEGEERNRGNFPPRFSGRQFPNYSSELNVNALELEDSALYLCASSWTGLDSPLHFGNGTRLTVT.

This clone appeared a few times. The chain uses TRBV30 and TRBJ1-1; TRBD1 aligns across 9 bases. Germline assignment: CDR1 GTSNPN and CDR2 SVGIG (reference sequence). The CDR3 consists of 12 residues. The ends lost 2 bases at V and 6 bases at J; junction bases unmatched: 1. CDR3: CAWSTGGSEAFF. DNA for the CDR3: TGTGCCTGGAGTACAGGGGGCTCTGAAGCTTTCTTT.

The chain carries TRBV18 and TRBJ1-5, with a weak D call TRBD1 (6 bases). Trimming shortened V by 6 bases and J by 4 bases, and 16 bases separated the two germline ends. Germline V gives CDR1 KGHSH, CDR2 LQKENI. The CDR3 loop spans 15 amino acids. CDR3 sequence reads: CASSRGDIVNQPQHF. CDR3 DNA: TGTGCCAGCTCCCGAGGGGACATCGTTAATCAGCCCCAGCATTTT.

V usage is TRBV9 and J usage is TRBJ2-7; tentatively, D is TRBD2 (6 bases). This CDR3 has 13 residues. The V gene lost 4 bases and the J gene lost 5 bases, with 13 bases spanning the gap. Per the germline V gene, CDR1 is SGDLS and CDR2 is YYNGEE. CDR3 nucleotides: TGTGCCAGCAGCCCCGGGACTCCTCACGAGCAGTACTTC. Translating it yields CASSPGTPHEQYF.

The genes are TRBV19 and TRBJ1-1; 8 bases match TRBD1. In germline, CDR1 is LNHDA, CDR2 SQIVND (reference sequence). With 7 bases clipped from V and 5 bases from J, the junction kept 15 bases outside the gene matches. The CDR3 totals 16 residues. The CDR3: CASTLSEGRGRTEAFF. CDR3 nucleotides: TGTGCCAGTACTCTTAGCGAGGGCAGGGGGCGTACTGAAGCTTTCTTT.

This clone was observed a handful of times. The chain employs TRBV6-5 and TRBJ1-1; D gene unclear. Trimming cost V 0 bases and J 0 bases, with 8 bases left between them. The CDR3 consists of 15 residues. Germline V gene data show CDR1 as MNHEY and CDR2 as SVGAGI. In nucleotides, the CDR3 is TGTGCCAGCAGTTACTCGGGGTCCATGAACACTGAAGCTTTCTTT. This gives the protein CASSYSGSMNTEAFF.

The J gene is TRBJ1-6, the V gene TRBV27, with D possibly TRBD1 on 5 matching bases. The V end lost 6 bases, the J end lost 8 bases, and 14 bases lay between the germline ends. The CDR3 extends over 14 amino acids. In germline, CDR1 is MNHEY, CDR2 SMNVEV (reference sequence). The CDR3 DNA reads as TGTGCCAGCAGAGTCTCCAGGGTGGATTCACCCCTCCACTTT. Translating gives CASRVSRVDSPLHF.

The V and J genes are TRBV5-4 and TRBJ2-7, with 7 bases aligning to TRBD1. The CDR3 totals 14 residues. V shed 5 bases, J shed 2 bases, and the junction held 7 bases outside the gene matches. From germline, CDR1 is SGHNT and CDR2 YYREEE (reference sequence). In DNA form, the CDR3 reads TGTGCCAGCAGAGACAGGGTCTACCCCTACGAGCAGTACTTC. It is translated as CASRDRVYPYEQYF.

This sequence joins TRBV7-2 and TRBJ2-1; the D is unclear. Per the germline V gene, CDR1 is SGHTA and CDR2 is FQGNSA. V was pared by 5 bases and J by 2 bases, with 16 bases between. CDR3 length equals 16 residues. This chain's CDR3 is CASSVVGGEPYNEQFF. CDR3 sequence (DNA): TGTGCCAGCAGCGTTGTTGGCGGCGAACCCTACAATGAGCAGTTCTTC.

This clone was seen a handful of times. The chain has TRBV5-4 and TRBJ2-7, with 9 positions matching TRBD1. Germline loops: CDR1 SGHNT, CDR2 YYREEE (reference sequence). Trimming cost V 4 bases and J 4 bases; bases outside gene matches: 6. CDR3 length equals 14 residues. The DNA for the CDR3 is TGTGCCAGCAGCCGGACAGGGGAGTCGTACGAGCAGTACTTC. Protein sequence: CASSRTGESYEQYF.

The chain has TRBV5-4 and TRBJ2-4; 7 bases agree with TRBD1. The CDR3 is 16 amino acids. In germline, CDR1 is SGHNT, CDR2 YYREEE (reference sequence). Trimming at V came to 4 bases and at J to 0 bases, leaving 7 bases not matched to a gene. In DNA form, the CDR3 reads TGTGCCAGCAGCAGGGGACAGAGTTTAGCCAAAAACATTCAGTACTTC. It translates to CASSRGQSLAKNIQYF.